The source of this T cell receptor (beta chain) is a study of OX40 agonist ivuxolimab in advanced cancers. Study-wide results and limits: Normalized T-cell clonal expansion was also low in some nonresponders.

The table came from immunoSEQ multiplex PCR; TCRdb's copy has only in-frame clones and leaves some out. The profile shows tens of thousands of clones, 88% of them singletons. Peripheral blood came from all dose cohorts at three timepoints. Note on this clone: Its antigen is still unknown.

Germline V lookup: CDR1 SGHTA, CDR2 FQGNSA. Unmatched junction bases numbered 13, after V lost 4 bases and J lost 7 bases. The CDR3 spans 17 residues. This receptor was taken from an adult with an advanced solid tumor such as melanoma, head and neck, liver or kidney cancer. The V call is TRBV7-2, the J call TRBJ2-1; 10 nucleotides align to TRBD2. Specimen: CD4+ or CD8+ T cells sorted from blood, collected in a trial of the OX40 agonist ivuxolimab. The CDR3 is CASSSQTSGSANNEQFF. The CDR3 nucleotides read TGTGCCAGCAGCTCCCAGACTAGCGGGTCTGCTAATAATGAGCAGTTCTTC.